One sample yielded the 13 T cell receptor beta chains listed below, sequenced in a study of T cells after posttransplantation cyclophosphamide. TCRdb's table, derived via immunoSEQ multiplex PCR, lists solely in-frame clones and lacks some. Among tens of thousands of clones listed, almost 95% were seen once. Sequenced: PBMCs. The receptors come from a woman aged 50 to 60 in good health and a related stem cell transplant donor.

V usage is TRBV6-5 and J usage is TRBJ2-1; 8 bases map to TRBD1. After removal of 6 bases from V and 6 bases from J, the junction contained 7 bases not matched to a gene. The CDR3 length is 14 residues. Looked up from germline, CDR1 is MNHEY and CDR2 is SVGAGI. In DNA form, the CDR3 reads TGTGCCAGCAGCTCCGGACAGGGCCTCAATGAGCAGTTCTTC. As protein: CASSSGQGLNEQFF.

This sequence joins TRBV10-3 and TRBJ1-2, with TRBD1 matching over 7 bases. V was clipped by 6 bases and J by 6 bases; unmatched bases: 7. The CDR3 length is 13 residues. Germline V gene lookup returns CDR1 ENHRY and CDR2 SYGVKD. The CDR3 nucleotides read TGTGCCATCAGACCAGACAGGGCTGATGGCTACACCTTC. Residues: CAIRPDRADGYTF.

In its sample, this clone was seen a few times. The chain carries TRBV10-3 and TRBJ1-1; 7 bases line up with TRBD1. CDR3 size: 12 residues. The germline CDR1 and CDR2 sequences are ENHRY and SYGVKD. V lost 10 bases to trimming and J lost 3 bases; unmatched junction nucleotides: 5. The CDR3: CATQTGDTEAFF. CDR3 in DNA: TGTGCCACACAAACAGGGGACACTGAAGCTTTCTTT.

The rearrangement uses TRBV30 and TRBJ1-2, with D unclear. Trimming cost V 3 bases and J 3 bases, with 11 bases left between them. CDR3 length: 13 residues. Germline CDR1 GTSNPN, CDR2 SVGIG (reference sequence). The CDR3 nucleotides read TGTGCCTGGAGGCGAGACACAGACTATGGCTACACCTTC. This translates into CAWRRDTDYGYTF.

The chain is built from TRBV5-4 and TRBJ1-1, with 8 bases aligning to TRBD1. Trimming took 4 bases from V and 8 from J; bases not matched to a gene: 10. The CDR3 extends over 14 amino acids. Germline CDR1 and CDR2: SGHNT and YYREEE (reference sequence). The CDR3 DNA reads as TGTGCCAGCAGCCTAGACAGGGGTATGAGGGAAGCTTTCTTT. It codes for CASSLDRGMREAFF.

This chain links TRBV5-1 with TRBJ2-5; no reliable D call. Trimming removed 0 bases from V and 3 bases from J, with 9 bases in between. Germline assignment: CDR1 SGHRS and CDR2 YFSETQ. This CDR3 is built from 14 residues. The CDR3: CASSLEDGEETQYF. In DNA, the CDR3 is TGCGCCAGCAGCTTGGAAGACGGAGAAGAGACCCAGTACTTC.

V usage is TRBV9 and J usage is TRBJ1-6, with D unclear. Germline CDR1 reads SGDLS; CDR2 reads YYNGEE. The ends were cut back, 3 bases at V and 6 bases at J, with 13 bases in the middle. This CDR3 region has 15 residues. In DNA, the CDR3 is TGTGCCAGCAGCGGAGAGGTGCAAGGTAATTCACCCCTCCACTTT. Its translation is CASSGEVQGNSPLHF.

The chain joins TRBV2 to TRBJ2-4; 8 bases fit TRBD1. The CDR3 is made up of 16 amino acids. CDR1 and CDR2 from the germline V gene are SNHLY and FYNNEI. Unmatched junction bases numbered 6, after V lost 2 bases and J lost 3 bases. The CDR3 bases are TGTGCCAGCAGTGAATCAGGGGGCATGGTCAAAAACATTCAGTACTTC. This encodes CASSESGGMVKNIQYF.

The rearrangement links TRBV27 to TRBJ2-3; possibly TRBD2 for D (6 bases). Trimming cost V 5 bases and J 7 bases, with 16 bases left between them. This CDR3 is built from 14 residues. The germline V gene has CDR1 MNHEY and CDR2 SMNVEV (reference sequence). The CDR3 region has the DNA TGTGCCAGCAGTCCCCCCGGGGGACGACATACGCAGTATTTT. Its protein product is CASSPPGGRHTQYF.

This chain joins TRBV5-8 and TRBJ2-7; D might be TRBD1 (5 bases). This CDR3 spans 11 amino acids. The V gene's germline CDR1 is SGHTS and CDR2 YDEGEE. V dropped 2 bases and J dropped 6 bases, with 6 bases sitting between them. The CDR3 region has the DNA TGTGCCAGCAGCTTAGGGGCCGAGCAGTACTTC. Its protein product is CASSLGAEQYF.

This clone was picked up a small number of times. V and J are TRBV27 and TRBJ1-2, with D unresolved. There are 12 residues in the CDR3. Germline V gene lookup returns CDR1 MNHEY and CDR2 SMNVEV (reference sequence). Trimming left V 11 bases short and J 6 bases short, with 16 bases between. The CDR3 is CASSDNVHGYTF. The DNA for the CDR3 is TGTGCCTCTAGTGATAACGTTCATGGCTACACCTTC.

The chain is built from TRBV9 and TRBJ2-3; tentatively, D is TRBD2 (5 bases). CDR1 and CDR2 from the germline V gene are SGDLS and YYNGEE. Trimming took off 0 bases at V and 1 base at J, with 9 bases between the two ends. This CDR3 has 15 residues. CDR3 nucleotide sequence: TGTGCCAGCAGCGTAGAGTCTAGCCGCACAGATACGCAGTATTTT. Translated: CASSVESSRTDTQYF.

The V and J genes are TRBV6-1 and TRBJ1-1; TRBD1 is a possible D gene (5 bases). This CDR3 spans 16 amino acids. The V and J ends lost 4 bases and 0 bases respectively, with 15 bases between them. The germline CDR1 and CDR2 sequences are MNHNS and SASEGT. CDR3 DNA sequence: TGTGCCAGCAGTGTATCCCCGGGACTCATGAACACTGAAGCTTTCTTT. Translated: CASSVSPGLMNTEAFF.